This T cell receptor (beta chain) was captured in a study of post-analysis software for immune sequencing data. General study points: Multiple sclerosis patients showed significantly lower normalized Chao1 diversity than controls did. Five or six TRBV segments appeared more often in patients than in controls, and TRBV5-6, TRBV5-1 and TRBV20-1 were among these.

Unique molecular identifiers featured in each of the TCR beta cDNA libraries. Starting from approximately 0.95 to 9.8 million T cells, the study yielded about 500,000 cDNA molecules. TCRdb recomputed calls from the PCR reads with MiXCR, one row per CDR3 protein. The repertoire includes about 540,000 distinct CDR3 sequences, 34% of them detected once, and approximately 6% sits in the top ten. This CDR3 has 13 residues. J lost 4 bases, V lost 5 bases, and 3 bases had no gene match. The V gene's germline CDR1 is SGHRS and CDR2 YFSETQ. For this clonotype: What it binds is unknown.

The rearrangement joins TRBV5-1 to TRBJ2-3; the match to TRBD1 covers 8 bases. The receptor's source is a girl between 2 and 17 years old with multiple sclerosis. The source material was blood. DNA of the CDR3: TGCGCCAGCAGGACGACAGGGGCAGATACGCAGTATTTT. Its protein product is CASRTTGADTQYF.